These T cell receptor beta chains were read from a single sample in a study of vaccination effects on CD4 cells after COVID-19. The antigens these receptors bind are not known. The protocol was immunoSEQ multiplex PCR, while the TCRdb copy is restricted to in-frame clones and leaves out a portion. The sample has some 61,000 clones; under 80% are singletons. The source material was CD4+ T cells from PBMCs cultured with HCoV-OC43 spike peptides, sampled after COVID-19 vaccination. These receptors all stem from a human donor who received a COVID-19 vaccine. Both conserved end residues are part of each CDR3. D genes are given only for firm matches. Expanded clones are given a class, and other clones once, few, many or no size at all.

v_gene	j_gene	d_gene	abundance	CDR3nt	CDR3aa
TRBV18	TRBJ2-2	.	.	TGTGCCAGCTCACGAGGCCTGGTCCCCGGGGAGCTGTTTTTT	CASSRGLVPGELFF
TRBV7-7	TRBJ2-5	.	.	TGTGCCAGCAGCTTAGCGCCAGGGATGGGAGAGACCCAGTACTTC	CASSLAPGMGETQYF
TRBV28	TRBJ1-2	TRBD1	.	TGTGCCAGCAGCTACTCCCGGACAGGGGCCTATGGCTACACCTTC	CASSYSRTGAYGYTF
TRBV10-1	TRBJ1-2	.	.	TGCGCCAGCAGTGAGACAGGGAAGCATGGCTACACCTTC	CASSETGKHGYTF
TRBV7-9	TRBJ2-2	.	.	TGTGCCAGCAGCTTAGAGGTGGGGCATGTAGGCGCCGGGGAGCTGTTTTTT	CASSLEVGHVGAGELFF
TRBV2	TRBJ1-2	.	.	TGTGCCAGCAGGGAGGACGGAGGATCTAACTATGGCTACACCTTC	CASREDGGSNYGYTF
TRBV3-1/TRBV3-2	TRBJ1-4	TRBD1	.	TGTGCCAGCAGTGCGGAGTCAGGGGGCCAAGAAAAACTGTTTTTT	CASSAESGGQEKLFF
TRBV12-3/TRBV12-4	TRBJ2-1	.	.	TGTGCCAGCAGTTCCGGGCCCCTGGATGAGCAGTTCTTC	CASSSGPLDEQFF
TRBV5-1	TRBJ1-2	.	.	TGCGCCAGCAGCTTGGCGGTACAGGGCTATGGCTACACCTTC	CASSLAVQGYGYTF
TRBV5-6	TRBJ2-5	.	.	TGTGCCAGCAGCTTGGAATGGAATGGAGAGACCCAGTACTTC	CASSLEWNGETQYF
TRBV14	TRBJ2-1	.	few	TGTGCCAGCAGCCAAGATCTGGCTAGTCCCCAGTTCTTC	CASSQDLASPQFF
TRBV3-1/TRBV3-2	TRBJ2-2	.	.	TGTGCCAGCAGCCAAAACGGGGGGCGCCTGGAGCTGTTTTTT	CASSQNGGRLELFF
TRBV6-1	TRBJ1-4	.	once	TGTGCCAGCAGTGAACGGGGGGCGGGGACTAATGAAAAACTGTTTTTT	CASSERGAGTNEKLFF
TRBV18	TRBJ1-6	.	.	TGTGCCAGCTCACCACGTGGCAGGAACAATTCACCCCTCCACTTT	CASSPRGRNNSPLHF
TRBV21-1	TRBJ2-1	.	.	TGTGCCAGCAGCCGAGAGCAGTTCTTC	CASSREQFF
TRBV7-8	TRBJ1-1	.	few	TGTGCCAGCAGCTTAATAACAGAGAACACTGAAGCTTTCTTT	CASSLITENTEAFF
TRBV7-9	TRBJ1-6	.	.	TGTGCCAGCAGCTACAACAGGGACACCTATTCACCCCTCCACTTT	CASSYNRDTYSPLHF
TRBV4-3	TRBJ1-6	TRBD1	.	TGCGCCAGCCGACAGGGTCTAAATTCACCCCTCCACTTT	CASRQGLNSPLHF
TRBV24-1	TRBJ2-1	.	.	TGTGCCACCAGTGATTTAAAAGCAGGGATCTACAATGAGCAGTTCTTC	CATSDLKAGIYNEQFF
TRBV5-1	TRBJ2-2	.	.	TGCGCCAGCAGCTTGGCCCCCGTGAGAGCGGGCACGAACACCGGGGAGCTGTTTTTT	CASSLAPVRAGTNTGELFF
TRBV19	TRBJ1-1	.	.	TGTGCCAGTAGTACCCGGGAGGGCTCCACTGAAGCTTTCTTT	CASSTREGSTEAFF
TRBV29-1	TRBJ2-3	TRBD2	once	TGCAGCGTTGCTAGCGGATACACAGATACGCAGTATTTT	CSVASGYTDTQYF
TRBV3-1/TRBV3-2	TRBJ1-2	.	.	TGTGCCAGCAGCCAAGCATCTAACTATGGCTACACCTTC	CASSQASNYGYTF
TRBV5-1	TRBJ1-4	.	.	TGCGCCAGCACTCCAGGGGATGCAACTAATGAAAAACTGTTTTTT	CASTPGDATNEKLFF
TRBV10-1	TRBJ2-6	.	few	TGCGCCAGCAGTGATGAGGTTCCGGCCAACGTCCTGACTTTC	CASSDEVPANVLTF
TRBV18	TRBJ1-2	TRBD1	few	TGTGCCAGCTCAGAGACAGGGGGTCGGGGCTACACCTTC	CASSETGGRGYTF
TRBV24-1	TRBJ2-5	TRBD1	.	TGTGCCACCAGTGATTGGGGACAGGGGGACCAAGAGACCCAGTACTTC	CATSDWGQGDQETQYF
TRBV6-2/TRBV6-3	TRBJ2-6	.	.	TGTGCCAGCAGTTACGGGAACTCTGGGGCCAACGTCCTGACTTTC	CASSYGNSGANVLTF
TRBV3-1/TRBV3-2	TRBJ2-3	.	.	TGTGCCAGCAGCCAAGGGTCCCCGGGTCGCACGCAGTATTTT	CASSQGSPGRTQYF
TRBV29-1	TRBJ2-3	.	.	TGCAGCGTTGCGGAGAGCACAGATACGCAGTATTTT	CSVAESTDTQYF
TRBV28	TRBJ2-2	.	.	TGTGCCAGCAGTCCTCATCTGGGGGCGGGGGACACCGGGGAGCTGTTTTTT	CASSPHLGAGDTGELFF
TRBV21-1	TRBJ2-5	.	.	TGTGCCAGCAGCCCGCTGGGGGAGACCCAGTACTTC	CASSPLGETQYF
TRBV10-3	TRBJ2-5	TRBD2	.	TGTGCCATCAGTGGACTAGCGGGGGGATTGGAGACCCAGTACTTC	CAISGLAGGLETQYF
TRBV5-1	TRBJ2-3	TRBD1	few	TGCGCCAGCAGCTCGACAGGGGGTGTGGGCACAGATACGCAGTATTTT	CASSSTGGVGTDTQYF
TRBV5-1	TRBJ2-1	.	.	TGCGCCAGCAGCTTGTTCTCCTACAATGAGCAGTTCTTC	CASSLFSYNEQFF
TRBV7-2	TRBJ2-1	.	.	TGTGCCAGCAGCGTCGGACAGAAGGGCAATGAGCAGTTCTTC	CASSVGQKGNEQFF
TRBV12-5	TRBJ1-1	TRBD1	.	TGTGCTAGTGGTTTTCGGACAGGGGTGATGAACACTGAAGCTTTCTTT	CASGFRTGVMNTEAFF
TRBV7-8	TRBJ2-4	.	.	TGTGCCAGCAGCTTAGTCGAGACCAAAAACATTCAGTACTTC	CASSLVETKNIQYF
TRBV6-5	TRBJ1-1	.	.	TGTGCCAGCAGTCGACTGAGTGAGTACACTGAAGCTTTCTTT	CASSRLSEYTEAFF
TRBV28	TRBJ1-6	.	few	TGTGCCAGCAGTTTAACGAGCTCCTATAATTCACCCCTCCACTTT	CASSLTSSYNSPLHF
TRBV28	TRBJ1-1	.	.	TGTGCCAGCAGTTTAGCTGGAGGGAACACTGAAGCTTTCTTT	CASSLAGGNTEAFF
TRBV6-2/TRBV6-3	TRBJ2-2	.	.	TGTGCCAGCAGTTTTCAAAGGAACACCGGGGAGCTGTTTTTT	CASSFQRNTGELFF
TRBV5-1	TRBJ1-2	.	.	TGCGCCAGCAGCTTGGGGCCCGGGACACGGGACGGGTATGGCTACACCTTC	CASSLGPGTRDGYGYTF
TRBV5-4	TRBJ2-5	.	.	TGTGCCAGCAGCTTGGTGGGGGGAGGAGAGACCCAGTACTTC	CASSLVGGGETQYF